This T cell receptor (beta chain) was profiled in a study of blood T cell repertoires in COVID-19. Germline loops: CDR1 MNHEY, CDR2 SVGAGI. The CDR3 is made up of 13 amino acids. V lost 6 bases and J lost 3; bases outside the gene matches: 2. Only in-frame clones appear in the TCRdb table, and some are missing; sequencing was by immunoSEQ multiplex PCR. This table has some 78,000 clones, about 85% appearing once. The sequenced sample consisted of peripheral blood. This chain links TRBV6-5 with TRBJ2-5; 9 bases align to TRBD1. The receptor's source is a man in his fifties or sixties with active or convalescent COVID-19. DNA for the CDR3: TGTGCCAGCAGCCGGACAGGGGAAGAGACCCAGTACTTC. Translating gives CASSRTGEETQYF.